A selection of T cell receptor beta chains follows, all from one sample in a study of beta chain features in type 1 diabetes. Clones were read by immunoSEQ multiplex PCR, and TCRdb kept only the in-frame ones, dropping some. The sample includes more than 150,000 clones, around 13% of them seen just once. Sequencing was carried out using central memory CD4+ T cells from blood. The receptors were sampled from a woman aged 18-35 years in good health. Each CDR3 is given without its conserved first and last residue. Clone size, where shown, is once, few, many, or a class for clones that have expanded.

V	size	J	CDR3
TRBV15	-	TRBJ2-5	ATSRQGYLEETQY
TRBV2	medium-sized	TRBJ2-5	ASGIGTSVQETQY
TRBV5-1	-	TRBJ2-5	ASSLVSGTSGPQETQY
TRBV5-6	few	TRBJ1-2	ASSLIRGMNGYT
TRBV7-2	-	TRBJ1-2	ASSSLQGAGYGYT
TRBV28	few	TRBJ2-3	ASGLSGRGTDTQY
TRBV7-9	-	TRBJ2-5	ASTKRDRGYRGRETQY
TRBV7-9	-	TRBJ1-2	ASSPGGPYGYT
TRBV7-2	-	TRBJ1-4	ASSSTTGWNEKLF
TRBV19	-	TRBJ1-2	ASSVDRGRYGYT
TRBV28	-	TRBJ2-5	ASSHLANDQETQY
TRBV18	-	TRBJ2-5	ASSPLPARTSGQETQY
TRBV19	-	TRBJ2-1	ASSIETGFYNEQF
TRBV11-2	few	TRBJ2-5	ASSFLAGIETQY
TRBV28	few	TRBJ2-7	ASSIAGEGGYEQY
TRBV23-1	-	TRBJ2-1	ASSQSKVAGGREPYNEQF
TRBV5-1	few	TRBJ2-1	ASSLQLGNYNEQF
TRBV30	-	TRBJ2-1	AWTQRVPYNEQF
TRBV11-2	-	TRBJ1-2	ASSFYQGNYGYT
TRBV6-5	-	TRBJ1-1	ASRAVGEAF
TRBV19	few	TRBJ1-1	ASSPSGGATMNTEAF
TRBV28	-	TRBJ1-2	ASSLTGRQKSYT
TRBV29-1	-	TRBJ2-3	SAGKQNTDTQY
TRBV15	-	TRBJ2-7	ATSSTGTGGDEQY
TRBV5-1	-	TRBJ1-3	ASSWSNGGSGNTIY
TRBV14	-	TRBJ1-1	ASSQEQTVNTEAF
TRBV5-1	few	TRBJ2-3	ASSLDGRVGTDTQY
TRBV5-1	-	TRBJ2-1	ASSAGGQGNEQF
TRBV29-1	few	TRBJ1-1	SVAGGMNTEAF
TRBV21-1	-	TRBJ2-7	ASASPVGVGEQY
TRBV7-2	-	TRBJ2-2	ASSRDRGPGELF
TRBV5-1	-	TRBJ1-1	ASSPGNTEAF
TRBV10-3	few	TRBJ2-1	AITPGTGLYNEQF
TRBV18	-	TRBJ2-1	ASSPPGLGNLNEQF
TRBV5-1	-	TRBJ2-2	ASSLGQNTGELF
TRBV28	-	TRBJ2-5	ASSLGGEQETQY
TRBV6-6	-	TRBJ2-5	ASSYSERAHQETQY
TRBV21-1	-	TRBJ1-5	ASKPGTGDLGGNQPQH
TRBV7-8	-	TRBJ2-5	ASSSTTRAQY
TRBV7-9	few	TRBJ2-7	ASSSQGSKSSEQY
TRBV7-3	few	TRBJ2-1	ASSSRDSFYNEQF
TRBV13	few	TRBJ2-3	ASSLETSSTDTQY
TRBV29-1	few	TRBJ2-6	SATGPLANVLT
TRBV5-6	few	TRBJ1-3	ASSLEGLGFSGNTIY
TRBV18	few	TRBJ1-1	ASSPVGRGMNTEAF
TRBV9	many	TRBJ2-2	ASSRGLIPTGELF
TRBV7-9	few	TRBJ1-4	ASSPGSGEKLF
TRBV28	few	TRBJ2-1	ASSFGGRPPNEQF